The 10 T cell receptor beta chains below were found in one sample sequenced in a study of T-cell reconstitution after alpha-beta-depleted transplantation in children. Preparation of the TCRbeta library was carried out with unique molecular identifiers. Via MiXCR, TCRdb re-called the PCR reads, giving one row per CDR3 protein. The sample contains 300,000 to 350,000 distinct CDR3 sequences, approximately 23% of which appear only once. Material: PBMCs, mostly from graft donor cells, obtained 180 days after TCRalphabeta/CD19-depleted stem cell transplant. All receptors come from a male patient aged 10 to 17 who had a stem cell transplant for acute lymphoblastic leukemia, so the T cells may come from the graft donor.

This clonotype has a handful of counts. In DNA, the CDR3 is TGTGCCAGCAGTGGATTACAGGGCGCGGACACCGGGGAGCTGTTTTTT. Amino acids: CASSGLQGADTGELFF. This rearrangement joins TRBV25-1 to TRBJ2-2, with D maybe TRBD1 (6 bases). This CDR3 has 16 residues. V was trimmed by 4 bases and J by 3 bases, leaving 15 bases between them. The germline gives CDR1 MGHDK, CDR2 SYGVNS.

This sequence joins TRBV7-9 and TRBJ2-5; 11 bases align to TRBD2. Germline trimming cut 5 bases from V and 3 bases from J; bases unmatched to any gene: 8. Germline V CDR1 and CDR2: SEHNR, FQNEAQ (reference sequence). There are 16 residues in the CDR3. CDR3: CASSPLGTSGEETQYF. CDR3 bases: TGTGCCAGCAGCCCCCTAGGGACTAGCGGAGAAGAGACCCAGTACTTC.

The V call is TRBV10-3, the J call TRBJ2-4; D is uncertain. The CDR3 contains 16 residues. CDR1 and CDR2 (germline): ENHRY, SYGVKD. The V end was cut by 4 bases, the J end by 0 bases, with 13 bases between. CDR3 sequence (DNA): TGTGCCATCAGTGCTCCCCCCGGTTCAGCCAAAAACATTCAGTACTTC. Translated: CAISAPPGSAKNIQYF.

V usage is TRBV10-3 and J usage is TRBJ2-7, with D perhaps assigned TRBD1 or TRBD2 (5 bases each). The ends were cut back, 8 bases at V and 2 bases at J, with 16 bases in the middle. This CDR3 comprises 14 residues. Germline V gives CDR1 ENHRY, CDR2 SYGVKD. CDR3 bases: TGTGCCATCCGGGGCCCAGACCTTGCCTACGAGCAGTACTTC. Protein sequence: CAIRGPDLAYEQYF.

This clonotype came up once. This chain links TRBV27 with TRBJ2-7; D is unclear. This CDR3 is 16 amino acids long. Germline V CDR1 and CDR2: MNHEY, SMNVEV (reference sequence). Trimming stripped 3 bases from V and 0 bases from J, with 15 bases between. This CDR3 is CASSFRSGPSSYEQYF. CDR3 sequence (DNA): TGTGCCAGCAGTTTCCGGAGTGGCCCCAGCTCCTACGAGCAGTACTTC.

This clonotype showed up many times. V is TRBV12-3 or TRBV12-4 and J is TRBJ1-2; D is unclear. The CDR3 length is 13 residues. With 7 bases removed from V and 3 bases from J, the gap between germline ends came to 12 bases. CDR3 protein: CASNSIPYYGYTF. DNA of the CDR3: TGTGCCAGCAACTCGATACCCTACTATGGCTACACCTTC.

In this sample, this clonotype turned up a few times. The chain combines TRBV7-2 with TRBJ2-7, with 9 bases fitting TRBD2. The CDR3 is 17 amino acids. With V trimmed by 2 bases and J by 2 bases, 10 bases remained unmatched. Germline-derived CDR1 and CDR2 are SGHTA and FQGNSA. The CDR3 sequence: CASSLTSGRYLPYEQYF. CDR3 nucleotides: TGTGCCAGCAGCTTAACTAGCGGGCGATATCTCCCCTACGAGCAGTACTTC.

The chain is built from TRBV7-3 and TRBJ2-1; D not resolved. Trimming took off 0 bases at V and 9 bases at J, with 12 bases between the two ends. Germline V gene lookup returns CDR1 SGHTA and CDR2 FQGTGA. The CDR3 is made up of 14 amino acids. The CDR3 sequence: CASSLTRDGFEQFF. DNA for the CDR3: TGTGCCAGCAGCTTAACGAGAGATGGGTTTGAGCAGTTCTTC.

There are a few counts of this clonotype. The chain uses TRBV12-3 or TRBV12-4 and TRBJ1-6; TRBD1 matches 8 bases. This CDR3 spans 15 amino acids. The V and J ends lost 7 bases and 9 bases, in that order; junction bases with no gene match: 11. CDR3 bases: TGTGCCAGCACCCGTCAGGGGGCTATACCTTCACCCCTCCACTTT. Translation: CASTRQGAIPSPLHF.

The V call is TRBV25-1, the J call TRBJ1-2; D remains ambiguous. V lost 0 bases, J lost 8 bases, and 10 bases lay in between. The CDR3 sequence is 13 residues long. Germline assignment: CDR1 MGHDK and CDR2 SYGVNS. As DNA, the CDR3 is TGTGCCAGCAGTGAATACGGGAGGCCCGGCTACACCTTC. This translates into CASSEYGRPGYTF.